These 20 T cell receptor beta chains were all obtained from the same sample, sequenced in a study of blood T cell repertoires in COVID-19 (dated by TCRdb to the early 2020s). Library creation used the immunoSEQ multiplex PCR assay. Sourced from immuneACCESS, this table was stored by TCRdb with only in-frame sequences that have V and J called. A share of the clones is absent; for the studies checked, an unresolved V gene accounts for under half, and the remainder has no known explanation. The table for this sample lists 130,000 or so clones; 86% of them were counted only once. The leading ten clones occupy 8.2% of the sample. Sample: peripheral blood. These receptor sequences come from a woman aged 60-75 years with acute or convalescent COVID-19.

This chain connects TRBV29-1 to TRBJ2-3; 12 bases are a match to TRBD2. V shed 1 base, J shed 0 bases, and the junction held 8 bases outside the gene matches. Germline CDR1 and CDR2: SQVTM and ANQGSEA. The CDR3 sequence is 18 residues long. In DNA form, the CDR3 reads TGCAGCGTTGAAGGGACTAGCGGGGAGAAGGGAAGCACAGATACGCAGTATTTT. Amino acid sequence: CSVEGTSGEKGSTDTQYF.

The chain joins TRBV6-5 to TRBJ2-7; TRBD1 matches at 8 bases. The germline CDR1 and CDR2 sequences are MNHEY and SVGAGI. The CDR3 sequence is 13 residues long. V lost 5 bases to trimming and J lost 6 bases; unmatched junction nucleotides: 6. The DNA of the CDR3 is TGTGCCAGCAGTCCACCGACAGGGGCCGAGCAGTACTTC. This gives the protein CASSPPTGAEQYF.

This clone was detected only once. V and J are TRBV14 and TRBJ1-4, with a weak D call TRBD1 (6 bases). Germline V gives CDR1 SGHDN, CDR2 FVKESK. The CDR3 is 13 residues long. With 2 bases removed from V and 11 bases from J, the gap between germline ends came to 12 bases. Written as DNA, the CDR3 is TGTGCCAGCAGCCAATATCCGAGGGGGAAACTGTTTTTT. This codes for CASSQYPRGKLFF.

The chain employs TRBV13 and TRBJ2-2; 7 positions agree with TRBD1. Per the germline V gene, CDR1 is PRHDT and CDR2 is FYEKMQ (reference sequence). Trimming took 4 bases from V and 6 from J; bases not matched to a gene: 11. This CDR3 comprises 16 residues. CDR3 amino acids: CASSSRRTGPSGELFF. In DNA, the CDR3 is TGTGCCAGCAGCTCCCGCCGGACAGGTCCCTCCGGGGAGCTGTTTTTT.

This clone has only one observation. The chain couples TRBV27 to TRBJ2-5, with 11 nucleotides matching TRBD2. Germline V gene lookup returns CDR1 MNHEY and CDR2 SMNVEV (reference sequence). The ends lost 5 bases at V and 3 bases at J; junction bases unmatched: 8. The CDR3 runs to 16 residues. The CDR3 protein is CASSVISGGAEETQYF. As DNA, the CDR3 is TGTGCCAGCAGTGTCATTAGCGGGGGGGCCGAAGAGACCCAGTACTTC.

This chain links TRBV4-3 with TRBJ2-7, with 13 bases matching TRBD2. This CDR3 is 16 amino acids long. Germline lookup yields CDR1 LGHNA and CDR2 YSLEER. The J segment lost 3 bases and the V segment lost 0 bases, leaving 2 bases of the junction unmatched. CDR3 protein: CASSQETSGGDYEQYF. CDR3 coding DNA: TGCGCCAGCAGCCAAGAAACTAGCGGGGGGGACTACGAGCAGTACTTC.

This chain connects TRBV28 to TRBJ2-5, with 10 bases fitting TRBD1. V trimming: 2 bases; J trimming: 1 base; junction bases outside the gene matches: 1. Looked up from germline, CDR1 is MDHEN and CDR2 is SYDVKM. The CDR3 totals 15 residues. The CDR3: CASSLRTGGQETQYF. CDR3 in DNA: TGTGCCAGCAGTTTAAGGACAGGGGGCCAAGAGACCCAGTACTTC.

CDR3 region: CASSLKAGFYEQYF. The CDR3 nucleotides read TGTGCCAGCAGCTTAAAGGCAGGATTCTACGAGCAGTACTTC. The genes are TRBV11-3 and TRBJ2-7; D is uncertain. Germline lookup yields CDR1 SGHNT and CDR2 YENEEA. The V end was cut by 2 bases, the J end by 3 bases, with 11 bases between. This CDR3 has 14 residues.

This rearrangement joins TRBV15 to TRBJ2-5, with D maybe TRBD1 (5 bases). This CDR3 is built from 13 residues. From germline, CDR1 is LNHNV and CDR2 YYDKDF (reference sequence). V was shortened by 5 bases and J by 4 bases, with 11 bases between the two germline ends. Here the CDR3 DNA reads TGTGCCACCAGCCAAGGGGCCGGAGAGACCCAGTACTTC. Its translation: CATSQGAGETQYF. Full variable domain (outside the CDR3, taken from reference TRBV15 and TRBJ2-5): DAMVIQNPRYQVTQFGKPVTLSCSQTLNHNVMYWYQQKSSQAPKLLFHYYDKDFNNEADTPDNFQSRRPNTSFCFLDIRSPGLGDTAMYLCATSQGAGETQYFGPGTRLLVL.

A single count supports this clone. The germline gene is not matched at one end of the junction; a read error may be the cause. V and J are TRBV7-7 and TRBJ2-5; D may be TRBD1 (6 bases). The CDR3 is 12 residues long. Germline CDR1 and CDR2: SSHAT and FNYEAQ (reference sequence). The CDR3 DNA reads as TGTGCTAGCAGCCGCCAGGGGGAGACCCAGTACTTC. It yields the protein CASSRQGETQYF.

In nucleotides, the CDR3 is TGTGCCAGCAGCTTAGAGGGGGCGTGGGGCTACACCTTC. Its protein is CASSLEGAWGYTF. This chain uses TRBV7-2 with TRBJ1-2; 7 nucleotides agree with TRBD1. CDR3 length equals 13 residues. CDR1 is SGHTA, CDR2 FQGNSA, per germline. With V trimmed by 1 base and J by 8 bases, 4 bases remained unmatched.

V gene TRBV5-4 combines with J gene TRBJ1-1; no reliable D call. The germline V gene encodes CDR1 SGHNT and CDR2 YYREEE (reference sequence). This CDR3 spans 16 amino acids. V gave up 0 bases and J gave up 4 bases, with 16 bases separating them. CDR3 in amino acids: CASSLVGSPGSTEAFF. The DNA for the CDR3 is TGTGCCAGCAGCTTGGTGGGCTCCCCTGGTAGCACTGAAGCTTTCTTT.

This clone was picked up a small number of times. The chain couples TRBV4-1 to TRBJ1-2; D is unclear. Per germline, CDR1 MGHRA and CDR2 YSYEKL. V was clipped by 1 base and J by 7 bases, with 10 bases between them. This CDR3 is built from 13 residues. The CDR3 reads CASSQGPPGGYTF. The DNA for the CDR3 is TGCGCCAGCAGCCAAGGCCCCCCCGGTGGCTACACCTTC.

The rearrangement joins TRBV10-3 to TRBJ2-1; perhaps TRBD2 as D (6 bases). Deletions cut 2 bases from V and 4 bases from J, with 9 bases between. Germline V lookup: CDR1 ENHRY, CDR2 SYGVKD. This CDR3 comprises 14 residues. Here the CDR3 DNA reads TGTGCCATCAGTGAGCTAGCGAATTACAATGAGCAGTTCTTC. This encodes CAISELANYNEQFF.

The V call is TRBV6-5, the J call TRBJ2-7, with 8 bases that match TRBD2. Germline values: CDR1 MNHEY, CDR2 SVGAGI. J gave up 2 bases and V 2 bases, and 2 bases lay outside the gene matches. The CDR3 has 14 amino acids. Here the CDR3 reads CASSYRGGTYEQYF. The CDR3 DNA reads TGTGCCAGCAGTTACCGGGGGGGCACCTACGAGCAGTACTTC.

V usage is TRBV7-9 and J usage is TRBJ2-1, with 10 bases identical to TRBD1. The trim removed 1 base at V and 6 bases at J, leaving 6 bases unmatched. The CDR3 has 16 amino acids. The germline V gene encodes CDR1 SEHNR and CDR2 FQNEAQ (reference sequence). Written as DNA, the CDR3 is TGTGCCAGCAGCTTAGTCAGTGGGACAGGGGCCAATGAGCAGTTCTTC. It is translated as CASSLVSGTGANEQFF.

The chain combines TRBV30 with TRBJ1-4; 10 bases are a match to TRBD1. The CDR3 covers 16 residues. CDR1 GTSNPN and CDR2 SVGIG come from the germline V gene (reference sequence). The J segment lost 5 bases and the V segment lost 3 bases, leaving 9 bases of the junction unmatched. The CDR3 DNA reads TGTGCCTGGAGCCCAATGGGACAGGGGTTAAATGAAAAACTGTTTTTT. It codes for CAWSPMGQGLNEKLFF.

The V call is TRBV5-1, the J call TRBJ2-7, with 10 bases lining up with TRBD1. CDR1 is SGHRS, CDR2 YFSETQ, per germline. This CDR3 region has 15 residues. The V segment lost 4 bases and the J segment 3 bases; nucleotides outside the gene matches: 7. The CDR3 region is CASSARTGGNYEQYF. In DNA form, the CDR3 reads TGCGCCAGCAGCGCGAGGACAGGGGGGAACTACGAGCAGTACTTC.

This clone was recorded once. V is TRBV5-6 and J is TRBJ2-1; D possibly corresponds to TRBD1 (6 bases). V shed 4 bases and J shed 4 bases, with 15 bases lying between them. Germline CDR1 reads SGHDT; CDR2 reads YYEEEE. This CDR3 region has 15 residues. The CDR3 region is CASSVRQGIYNEQFF. The CDR3 DNA is TGTGCCAGCAGCGTTAGGCAGGGGATATACAATGAGCAGTTCTTC.

The V call is TRBV29-1, the J call TRBJ2-7, with a tentative D call TRBD2 (6 bases). The CDR3 is 14 residues long. Trimming pared 7 bases from V and 1 base from J, leaving 17 bases between. The germline V gene encodes CDR1 SQVTM and CDR2 ANQGSEA. The DNA for the CDR3 is TGCAGCGCTGATGGGGTCGGGGGTTCCTACGAGCAGTACTTC. Translated: CSADGVGGSYEQYF.